Only a few counts were recorded for the clone carrying this TCR beta chain. TCRdb re-called the reads with MiXCR, one entry per CDR3 protein. This table holds around 450,000 distinct CDR3 sequences, 25% to 40% found once. CDR1 and CDR2 from the germline V gene are SGHRS and YFSETQ. This CDR3 contains 14 residues. Trimming cost V 1 base and J 5 bases, with 13 bases left between them. This specimen belongs to a study of T cell repertoires in cytomegalovirus infection. Study-wide context: Both a matching HLA type and CMV infection were indicated by public TCR beta signatures.

The source material was PBMCs. The chain has TRBV5-1 and TRBJ2-7; D might be TRBD1 (6 bases). This receptor was identified in a human donor in good health (CMV status not recorded). Some clones in this sample may be carry-over from other donors' samples. The CDR3 reads CASSLRGRGDEQYF. The CDR3 bases are TGCGCCAGCAGCTTGAGGGGGAGAGGCGACGAGCAGTACTTC.